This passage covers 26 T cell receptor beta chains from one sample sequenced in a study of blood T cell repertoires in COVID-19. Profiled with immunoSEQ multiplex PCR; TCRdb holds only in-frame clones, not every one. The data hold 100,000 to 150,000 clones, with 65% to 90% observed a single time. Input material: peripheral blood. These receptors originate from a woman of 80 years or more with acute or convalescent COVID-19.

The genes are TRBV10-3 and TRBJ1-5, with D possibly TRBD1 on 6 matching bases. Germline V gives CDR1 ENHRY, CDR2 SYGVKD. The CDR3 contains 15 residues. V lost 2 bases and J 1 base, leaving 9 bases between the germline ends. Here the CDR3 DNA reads TGTGCCATCAGTGAGCATGGGACAAGCAATCAGCCCCAGCATTTT. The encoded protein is CAISEHGTSNQPQHF.

CDR3 protein: CASEGSGATDTQYF. The CDR3 bases are TGTGCCAGCGAGGGGAGCGGGGCCACAGATACGCAGTATTTT. V is TRBV28 and J is TRBJ2-3; 7 nucleotides line up with TRBD2. The germline V gene has CDR1 MDHEN and CDR2 SYDVKM. This CDR3 is built from 14 residues. Germline trimming cut 8 bases from V and 2 bases from J; bases unmatched to any gene: 7. Together with reference TRBV28 and TRBJ2-3, the CDR3 gives the full variable domain: DVKVTQSSRYLVKRTGEKVFLECVQDMDHENMFWYRQDPGLGLRLIYFSYDVKMKEKGDIPEGYSVSREKKERFSLILESASTNQTSMYLCASEGSGATDTQYFGPGTRLTVL.

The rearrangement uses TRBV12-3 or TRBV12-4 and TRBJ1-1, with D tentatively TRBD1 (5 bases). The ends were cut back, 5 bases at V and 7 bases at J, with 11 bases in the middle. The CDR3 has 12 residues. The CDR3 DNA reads TGTGCCAGCAGTACGGACACTCGTGAAGCTTTCTTT. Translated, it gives CASSTDTREAFF.

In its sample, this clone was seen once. The CDR3 loop reads CASSAPTAGLDTQYF. Written as DNA, the CDR3 is TGTGCCAGCAGCGCGCCGACAGCGGGGTTGGATACGCAGTATTTT. This chain connects TRBV9 to TRBJ2-3, with 7 nucleotides matching TRBD2. J gave up 6 bases and V 3 bases, and 10 bases lay outside the gene matches. This CDR3 spans 15 amino acids. Germline loops: CDR1 SGDLS, CDR2 YYNGEE.

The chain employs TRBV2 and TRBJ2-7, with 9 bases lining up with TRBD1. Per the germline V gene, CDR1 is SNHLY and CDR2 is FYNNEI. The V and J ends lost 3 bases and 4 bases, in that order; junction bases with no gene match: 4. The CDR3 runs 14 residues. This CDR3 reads CASSEGTGSYEQYF. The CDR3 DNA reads TGTGCCAGCAGTGAGGGGACAGGGTCTTACGAGCAGTACTTC.

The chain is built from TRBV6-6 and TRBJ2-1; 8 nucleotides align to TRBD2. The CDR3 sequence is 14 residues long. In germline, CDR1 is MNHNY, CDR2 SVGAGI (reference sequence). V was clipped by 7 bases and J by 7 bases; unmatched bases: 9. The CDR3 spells CASNSPGGPNEQFF. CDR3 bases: TGTGCCAGCAACTCCCCGGGGGGGCCGAATGAGCAGTTCTTC.

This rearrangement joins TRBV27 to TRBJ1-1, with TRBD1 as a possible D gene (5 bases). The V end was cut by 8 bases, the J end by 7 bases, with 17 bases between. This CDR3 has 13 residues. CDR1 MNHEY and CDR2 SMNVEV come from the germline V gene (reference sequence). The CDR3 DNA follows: TGTGCCAGCCGTAAAAGGGGTAATTATGAAGCTTTCTTT. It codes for CASRKRGNYEAFF.

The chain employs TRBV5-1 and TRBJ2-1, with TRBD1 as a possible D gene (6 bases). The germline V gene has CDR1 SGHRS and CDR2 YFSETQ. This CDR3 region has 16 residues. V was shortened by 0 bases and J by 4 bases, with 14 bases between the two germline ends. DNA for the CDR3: TGCGCCAGCAGCTTGGAATGGGCAGGGGTATACAATGAGCAGTTCTTC. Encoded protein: CASSLEWAGVYNEQFF.

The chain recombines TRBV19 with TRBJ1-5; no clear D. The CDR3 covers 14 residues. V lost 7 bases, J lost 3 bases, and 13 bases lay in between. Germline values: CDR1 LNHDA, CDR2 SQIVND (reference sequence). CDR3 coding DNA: TGTGCCAGTACAACGGTAAATCCCAATCAGCCCCAGCATTTT. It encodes CASTTVNPNQPQHF.

This CDR3 is CASSDRNYGYTF. The DNA for the CDR3 is TGTGCCAGCAGCGACAGAAACTATGGCTACACCTTC. The gene calls are TRBV6-5 and TRBJ1-2, with D possibly being TRBD1 (5 bases). V shed 6 bases and J shed 2 bases, with 7 bases lying between them. CDR3 size: 12 residues. Germline V lookup: CDR1 MNHEY, CDR2 SVGAGI.

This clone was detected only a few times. The CDR3 bases are TGCGCCAGCAGCTTCGACAGGGAACGGACTTTCTTT. This codes for CASSFDRERTFF. This chain uses TRBV5-1 with TRBJ1-1; TRBD1 agrees at 7 bases. This CDR3 has 12 residues. Germline V gene sequence: CDR1 SGHRS, CDR2 YFSETQ. V lost 2 bases, J lost 12 bases, and 7 bases stayed unmatched. Full variable domain (rest looked up from reference TRBV5-1 and TRBJ1-1): KAGVTQTPRYLIKTRGQQVTLSCSPISGHRSVSWYQQTPGQGLQFLFEYFSETQRNKGNFPGRFSGRQFSNSRSEMNVSTLELGDSALYLCASSFDRERTFFGQGTRLTVV.

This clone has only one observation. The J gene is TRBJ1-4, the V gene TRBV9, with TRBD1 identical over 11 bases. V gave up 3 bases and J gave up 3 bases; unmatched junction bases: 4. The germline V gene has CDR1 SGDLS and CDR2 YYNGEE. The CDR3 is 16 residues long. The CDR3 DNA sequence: TGTGCCAGCAGCGCCGGACAGGGGGCGCCTAATGAAAAACTGTTTTTT. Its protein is CASSAGQGAPNEKLFF. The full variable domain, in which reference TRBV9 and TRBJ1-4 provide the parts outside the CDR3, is DSGVTQTPKHLITATGQRVTLRCSPRSGDLSVYWYQQSLDQGLQFLIQYYNGEERAKGNILERFSAQQFPDLHSELNLSSLELGDSALYFCASSAGQGAPNEKLFFGSGTQLSVL.

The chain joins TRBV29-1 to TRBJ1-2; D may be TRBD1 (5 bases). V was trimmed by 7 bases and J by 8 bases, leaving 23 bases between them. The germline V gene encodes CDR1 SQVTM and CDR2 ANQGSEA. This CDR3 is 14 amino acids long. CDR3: CSAGLTSGLGGYTF. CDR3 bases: TGCAGCGCTGGATTAACTTCAGGGCTGGGGGGCTACACCTTC.

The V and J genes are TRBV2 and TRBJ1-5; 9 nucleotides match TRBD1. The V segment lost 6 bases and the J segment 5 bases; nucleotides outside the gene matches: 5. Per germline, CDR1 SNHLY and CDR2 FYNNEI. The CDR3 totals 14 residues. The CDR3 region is CASSPGQGYQPQHF. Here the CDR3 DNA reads TGTGCCAGCAGCCCGGGACAGGGCTATCAGCCCCAGCATTTT.

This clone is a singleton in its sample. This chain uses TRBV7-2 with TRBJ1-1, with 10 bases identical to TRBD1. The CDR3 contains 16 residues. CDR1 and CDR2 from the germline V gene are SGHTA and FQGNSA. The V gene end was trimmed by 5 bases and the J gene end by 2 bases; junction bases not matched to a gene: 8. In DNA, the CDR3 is TGTGCCAGCAGCCCAAGGGACAGGGGAGGTAACACTGAAGCTTTCTTT. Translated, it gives CASSPRDRGGNTEAFF.

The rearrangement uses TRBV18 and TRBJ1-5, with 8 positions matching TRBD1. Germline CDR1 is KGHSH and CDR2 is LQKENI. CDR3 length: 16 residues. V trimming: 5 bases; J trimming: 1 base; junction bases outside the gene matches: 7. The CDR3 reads CASSFGQGGSNQPQHF. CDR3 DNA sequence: TGTGCCAGCTCATTCGGACAGGGTGGGAGCAATCAGCCCCAGCATTTT.

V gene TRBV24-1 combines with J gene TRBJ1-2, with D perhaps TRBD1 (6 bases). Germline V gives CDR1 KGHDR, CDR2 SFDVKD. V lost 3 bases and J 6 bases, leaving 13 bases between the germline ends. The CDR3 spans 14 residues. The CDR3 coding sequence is TGTGCCACCAGTGATACGACAGGAGTGGATGGCTACACCTTC. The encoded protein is CATSDTTGVDGYTF.

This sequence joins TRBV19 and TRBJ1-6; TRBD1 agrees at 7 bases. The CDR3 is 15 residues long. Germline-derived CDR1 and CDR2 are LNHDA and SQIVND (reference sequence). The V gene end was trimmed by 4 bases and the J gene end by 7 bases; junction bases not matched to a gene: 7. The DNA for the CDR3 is TGTGCCAGTAGTACCACAGGGGTCGGGAATTCACCCCTCCACTTT. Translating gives CASSTTGVGNSPLHF.

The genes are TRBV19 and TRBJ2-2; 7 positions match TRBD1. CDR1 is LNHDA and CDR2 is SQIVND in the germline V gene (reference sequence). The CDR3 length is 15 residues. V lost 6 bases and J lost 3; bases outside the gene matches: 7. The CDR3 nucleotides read TGTGCCAGTAGGGATCAGGGGGTTTACACCGGGGAGCTGTTTTTT. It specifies CASRDQGVYTGELFF.

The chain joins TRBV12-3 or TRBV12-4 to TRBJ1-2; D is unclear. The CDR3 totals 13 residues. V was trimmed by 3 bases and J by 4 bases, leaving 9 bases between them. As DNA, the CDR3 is TGTGCCAGCAGTTTCCCGGACTTCTATGGCTACACCTTC. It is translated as CASSFPDFYGYTF.

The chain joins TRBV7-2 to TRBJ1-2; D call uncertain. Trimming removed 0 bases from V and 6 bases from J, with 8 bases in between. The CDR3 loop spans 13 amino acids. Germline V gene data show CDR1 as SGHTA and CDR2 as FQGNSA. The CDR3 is CASSLAGSDGYTF. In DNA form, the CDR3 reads TGTGCCAGCAGCTTAGCCGGTTCGGATGGCTACACCTTC.

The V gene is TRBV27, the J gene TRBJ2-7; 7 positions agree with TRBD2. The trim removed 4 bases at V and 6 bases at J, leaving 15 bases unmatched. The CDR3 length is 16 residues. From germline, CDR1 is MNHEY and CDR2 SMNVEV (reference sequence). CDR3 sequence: CASSSTLGRVLGEQYF. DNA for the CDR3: TGTGCCAGCAGTTCGACTTTAGGGAGGGTCTTGGGCGAGCAGTACTTC.

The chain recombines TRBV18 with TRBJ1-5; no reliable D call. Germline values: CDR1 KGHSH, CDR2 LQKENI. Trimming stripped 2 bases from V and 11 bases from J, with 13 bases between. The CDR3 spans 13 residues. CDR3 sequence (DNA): TGTGCCAGCTCACCAAGGTACGGGGAGACCCAGCATTTT. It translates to CASSPRYGETQHF.

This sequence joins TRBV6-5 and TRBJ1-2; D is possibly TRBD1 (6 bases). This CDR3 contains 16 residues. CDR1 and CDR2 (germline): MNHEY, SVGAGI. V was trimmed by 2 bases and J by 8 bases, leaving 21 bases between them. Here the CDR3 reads CASSYTPGTPRSGYTF. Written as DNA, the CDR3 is TGTGCCAGCAGTTACACCCCCGGGACACCAAGGAGCGGCTACACCTTC.

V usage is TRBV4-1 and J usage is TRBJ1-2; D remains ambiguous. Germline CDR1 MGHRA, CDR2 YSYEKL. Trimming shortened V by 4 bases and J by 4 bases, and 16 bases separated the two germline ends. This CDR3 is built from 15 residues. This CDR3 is CASSPTRLPSYGYTF. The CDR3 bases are TGCGCCAGCAGCCCTACGCGTTTACCTAGCTATGGCTACACCTTC.

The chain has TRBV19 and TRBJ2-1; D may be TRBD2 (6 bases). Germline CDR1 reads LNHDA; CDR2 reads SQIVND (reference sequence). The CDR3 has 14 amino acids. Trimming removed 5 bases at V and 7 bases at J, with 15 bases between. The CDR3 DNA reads TGTGCCAGTAGTCGCCGGGGAGGCGGGAATGAGCAGTTCTTC. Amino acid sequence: CASSRRGGGNEQFF.